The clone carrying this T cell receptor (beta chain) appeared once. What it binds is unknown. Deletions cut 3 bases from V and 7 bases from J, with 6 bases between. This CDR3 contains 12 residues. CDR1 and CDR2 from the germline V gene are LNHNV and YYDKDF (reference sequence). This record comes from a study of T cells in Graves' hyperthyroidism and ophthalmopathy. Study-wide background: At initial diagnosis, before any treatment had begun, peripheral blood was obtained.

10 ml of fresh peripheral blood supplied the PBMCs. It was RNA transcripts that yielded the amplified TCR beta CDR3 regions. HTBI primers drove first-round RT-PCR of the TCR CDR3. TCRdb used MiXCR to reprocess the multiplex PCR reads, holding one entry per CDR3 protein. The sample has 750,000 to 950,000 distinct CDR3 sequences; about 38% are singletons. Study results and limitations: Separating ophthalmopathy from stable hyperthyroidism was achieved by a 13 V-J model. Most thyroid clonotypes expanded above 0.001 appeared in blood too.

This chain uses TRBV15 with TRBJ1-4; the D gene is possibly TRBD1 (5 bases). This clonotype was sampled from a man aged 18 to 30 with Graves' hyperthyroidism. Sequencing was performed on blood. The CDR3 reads CATSSQGEKLFF. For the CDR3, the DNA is TGTGCCACCAGCAGTCAGGGTGAAAAACTGTTTTTT.